This T cell receptor (beta chain) was retrieved from a study of T cell responses to AZD1222 COVID-19 vaccine. Study results and limitations: Clonal diversity was possibly underestimated; the donors were predominantly white British and more often female. Only a handful of AZD1222 recipients, more than five in all, had baseline seropositivity.

Clones were sequenced by immunoSEQ multiplex PCR, and TCRdb holds only the in-frame ones, with some missing. The sample includes over 110,000 clones, about 90% of them seen just once. As to this clone: The target antigen is unknown.

This sample comprised peripheral blood, obtained on day 0 of AZD1222 vaccination. This receptor was obtained from an adult in good health.

DNA for the CDR3: TGTGCCAGCAGCTTAGTACGCGGGCAGATGTACGAGCAGTACTTC. It is translated as CASSLVRGQMYEQYF. J is TRBJ2-7 and V is TRBV13; a possible D gene is TRBD2 (5 bases). Germline V CDR1 and CDR2: PRHDT, FYEKMQ (reference sequence). The germline V and J ends were trimmed by 1 base and 4 bases, with 14 bases remaining between them. This CDR3 is 15 amino acids long.